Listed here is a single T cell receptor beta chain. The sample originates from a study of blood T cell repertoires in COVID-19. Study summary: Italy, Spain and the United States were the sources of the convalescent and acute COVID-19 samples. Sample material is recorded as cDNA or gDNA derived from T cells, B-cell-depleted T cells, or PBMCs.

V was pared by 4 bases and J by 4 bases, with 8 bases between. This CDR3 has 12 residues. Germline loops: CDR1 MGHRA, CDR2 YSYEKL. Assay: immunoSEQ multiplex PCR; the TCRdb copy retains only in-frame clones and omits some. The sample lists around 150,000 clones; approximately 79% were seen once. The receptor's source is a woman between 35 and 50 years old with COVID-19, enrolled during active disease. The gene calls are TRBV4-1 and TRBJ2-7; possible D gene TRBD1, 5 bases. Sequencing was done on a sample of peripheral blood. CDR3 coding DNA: TGCGCCAGCAGCCCCGACAGATACGAGCAGTACTTC. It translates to CASSPDRYEQYF.